The 20 T cell receptor beta chains below all came from one sample that was sequenced in a study of ipilimumab plus nivolumab after autologous stem cell transplantation. Generated by immunoSEQ multiplex PCR, the TCRdb table keeps only in-frame clones and is missing some. The table lists about 9,800 clones, roughly three quarters of them singletons. This material consisted of PBMCs, taken in a trial of ipilimumab plus nivolumab as post-transplant consolidation. The receptors derive from a female donor with multiple myeloma.

The CDR3: CASRGTSSNEQFF. DNA of the CDR3: TGTGCCAGCAGGGGGACTAGCAGCAATGAGCAGTTCTTC. V and J are TRBV6-6 and TRBJ2-1, with TRBD2 matching 9 bases. V shed 6 bases and J 6 bases; nucleotides not matched to a gene: 3. This CDR3 spans 13 amino acids. Per germline, CDR1 MNHNY and CDR2 SVGAGI (reference sequence).

This chain connects TRBV27 to TRBJ2-1; 12 bases align to TRBD2. J lost 2 bases, V lost 7 bases, and 6 bases had no gene match. The germline gives CDR1 MNHEY, CDR2 SMNVEV (reference sequence). The CDR3 consists of 16 residues. CDR3 loop: CASTLAGGTPYNEQFF. The CDR3, as DNA: TGTGCCAGCACCCTAGCGGGAGGGACACCCTACAATGAGCAGTTCTTC.

This clone has a handful of counts. This sequence joins TRBV7-9 and TRBJ2-7, with D possibly being TRBD1 or TRBD2 (5 bases each). Per the germline V gene, CDR1 is SEHNR and CDR2 is FQNEAQ (reference sequence). V was cut by 5 bases and J by 5 bases, with 7 bases left in between. The CDR3 consists of 11 residues. The chain's CDR3 is CASSRGDEQYF. The CDR3 DNA follows: TGTGCCAGCAGCAGAGGGGACGAGCAGTACTTC. Full variable domain (outside the CDR3, taken from reference TRBV7-9 and TRBJ2-7): DTGVSQNPRHKITKRGQNVTFRCDPISEHNRLYWYRQTLGQGPEFLTYFQNEAQLEKSRLLSDRFSAERPKGSFSTLEIQRTEQGDSAMYLCASSRGDEQYFGPGTRLTVT.

This clone has only a few counts. J is TRBJ1-2 and V is TRBV5-4, with D possibly TRBD1 on 5 matching bases. CDR1 and CDR2 (germline): SGHNT, YYREEE (reference sequence). V was shortened by 0 bases and J by 6 bases, with 24 bases between the two germline ends. CDR3 length equals 18 residues. CDR3 sequence reads: CASSLGTSKGGRGDGYTF. As DNA, the CDR3 is TGTGCCAGCAGCTTGGGGACGAGTAAGGGAGGAAGAGGGGATGGCTACACCTTC.

Here the CDR3 DNA reads TGCGCCAGCAGCTTTACGCCGATCCCGTCTGGCTACACCTTC. It yields the protein CASSFTPIPSGYTF. The chain combines TRBV5-1 with TRBJ1-2, with D unclear. V lost 2 bases and J 7 bases, leaving 15 bases between the germline ends. The CDR3 sequence is 14 residues long. The germline V gene encodes CDR1 SGHRS and CDR2 YFSETQ. The whole variable domain, filled in from reference TRBV5-1 and TRBJ1-2, reads KAGVTQTPRYLIKTRGQQVTLSCSPISGHRSVSWYQQTPGQGLQFLFEYFSETQRNKGNFPGRFSGRQFSNSRSEMNVSTLELGDSALYLCASSFTPIPSGYTFGSGTRLTVV.

This clone showed up just a few times. The chain links TRBV30 to TRBJ2-7, with TRBD1 matching over 7 bases. V gave up 0 bases and J gave up 3 bases; unmatched junction bases: 2. Germline V CDR1 and CDR2: GTSNPN, SVGIG (reference sequence). The CDR3 consists of 13 residues. This chain's CDR3 is CAWSVPGGYEQYF. For the CDR3, the DNA is TGTGCCTGGAGTGTACCAGGGGGCTACGAGCAGTACTTC.

The rearrangement links TRBV6-1 to TRBJ2-7, with TRBD2 matching over 9 bases. The CDR3 runs 15 residues. V lost 8 bases to trimming and J lost 1 base; unmatched junction nucleotides: 9. CDR1 MNHNS and CDR2 SASEGT come from the germline V gene. DNA of the CDR3: TGTGCCAGCGGAGCCCTAGCGGGACTATCCTACGAGCAGTACTTC. Protein sequence: CASGALAGLSYEQYF.

This chain connects TRBV11-3 to TRBJ2-1, with a weak D call TRBD1 (5 bases). Germline CDR1 and CDR2: SGHNT and YENEEA. V lost 2 bases and J 6 bases, leaving 17 bases between the germline ends. This CDR3 spans 16 amino acids. This CDR3 is CASSLRDPGWSNEQFF. In DNA, the CDR3 is TGTGCCAGCAGCTTAAGGGATCCAGGGTGGAGCAATGAGCAGTTCTTC. Complete variable domain (other parts from reference TRBV11-3 and TRBJ2-1): EAGVVQSPRYKIIEKKQPVAFWCNPISGHNTLYWYLQNLGQGPELLIRYENEEAVDDSQLPKDRFSAERLKGVDSTLKIQPAELGDSAVYLCASSLRDPGWSNEQFFGPGTRLTVL.

The chain links TRBV5-1 to TRBJ2-1, with D perhaps TRBD1 (5 bases). CDR1 is SGHRS, CDR2 YFSETQ, per germline. The CDR3 sequence is 15 residues long. V was shortened by 0 bases and J by 4 bases, with 11 bases between the two germline ends. The CDR3 nucleotides are TGCGCCAGCAGCTTGGCCCAGGGCCTATACAATGAGCAGTTCTTC. It codes for CASSLAQGLYNEQFF.

The chain carries TRBV7-2 and TRBJ2-3; 11 positions match TRBD2. J gave up 12 bases and V 0 bases, and 5 bases lay outside the gene matches. Germline V lookup: CDR1 SGHTA, CDR2 FQGNSA. The CDR3 has 14 residues. The CDR3 DNA reads as TGTGCCAGCAGCTTAGCAAATAGCGGGGGGGACCAGTATTTT. It is translated as CASSLANSGGDQYF. The whole variable domain, filled in from reference TRBV7-2 and TRBJ2-3, reads GAGVSQSPSNKVTEKGKDVELRCDPISGHTALYWYRQSLGQGLEFLIYFQGNSAPDKSGLPSDRFSAERTGGSVSTLTIQRTQQEDSAVYLCASSLANSGGDQYFGPGTRLTVL.

A few counts support this clone. CDR3 sequence (DNA): TGTGCCAGCAGTTACGGGCAGGGACACACTGAAGCTTTCTTT. Encoded protein: CASSYGQGHTEAFF. The J gene is TRBJ1-1, the V gene TRBV6-6; D possibly corresponds to TRBD1 (5 bases). CDR1 is MNHNY and CDR2 is SVGAGI in the germline V gene (reference sequence). V was trimmed by 2 bases and J by 3 bases, leaving 10 bases between them. The CDR3 consists of 14 residues.

The chain recombines TRBV7-9 with TRBJ2-2, with D possibly TRBD2 on 6 matching bases. The germline V and J ends were trimmed by 5 bases and 5 bases, with 18 bases remaining between them. The CDR3 runs 16 residues. Germline loops: CDR1 SEHNR, CDR2 FQNEAQ (reference sequence). The CDR3 DNA sequence: TGTGCCAGCAGCGCAACGGGAGAAGGTTCTACCGGGGAGCTGTTTTTT. It is translated as CASSATGEGSTGELFF.

This chain connects TRBV7-8 to TRBJ1-2, with 9 positions matching TRBD1. CDR3 length: 16 amino acids. Looked up from germline, CDR1 is SGHVS and CDR2 is FQNEAQ. Trimming removed 5 bases from V and 2 bases from J; junction bases left unmatched: 9. DNA for the CDR3: TGTGCCAGCAGCGACGATTCGGACAGGGGAAACTATGGCTACACCTTC. Its protein is CASSDDSDRGNYGYTF.

V usage is TRBV6-5 and J usage is TRBJ2-7, with D maybe TRBD1 (6 bases). V dropped 5 bases and J dropped 5 bases, with 10 bases sitting between them. Germline CDR1 MNHEY, CDR2 SVGAGI. CDR3 length: 12 residues. The CDR3 region is CASSNRVDEQYF. The CDR3 DNA reads TGTGCCAGCAGTAACAGGGTGGACGAGCAGTACTTC.

CDR3: CAWTHPNPGQGKYEQYF. The CDR3 DNA follows: TGTGCCTGGACCCACCCTAATCCGGGACAGGGGAAATACGAGCAGTACTTC. The rearrangement uses TRBV30 and TRBJ2-7; TRBD1 aligns across 10 bases. This CDR3 spans 17 amino acids. V was pared by 4 bases and J by 4 bases, with 16 bases of the junction left unmatched. Looked up from germline, CDR1 is GTSNPN and CDR2 is SVGIG (reference sequence). The entire variable domain, with the rest obtained from reference TRBV30 and TRBJ2-7, is as follows: SQTIHQWPATLVQPVGSPLSLECTVEGTSNPNLYWYRQAAGRGLQLLFYSVGIGQISSEVPQNLSASRPQDRQFILSSKKLLLSDSGFYLCAWTHPNPGQGKYEQYFGPGTRLTVT.

The chain uses TRBV11-2 and TRBJ2-3; D may be TRBD2 (6 bases). The CDR3 length is 15 residues. The V gene lost 5 bases and the J gene lost 2 bases, with 14 bases spanning the gap. Per germline, CDR1 SGHAT and CDR2 FQNNGV. The CDR3 sequence is CASSPEGRVTDTQYF. The DNA of the CDR3 is TGTGCCAGCAGCCCGGAGGGCAGGGTCACAGATACGCAGTATTTT.

This clone was recorded only once. The CDR3 region is CASSLAGGLSTEAFF. CDR3 in DNA: TGTGCCAGCAGCTTGGCAGGGGGCTTGAGCACTGAAGCTTTCTTT. The chain recombines TRBV5-4 with TRBJ1-1; TRBD1 matches at 8 bases. This CDR3 comprises 15 residues. Germline lookup yields CDR1 SGHNT and CDR2 YYREEE (reference sequence). V was pared by 0 bases and J by 4 bases, with 5 bases of the junction left unmatched.

This chain links TRBV2 with TRBJ2-1; TRBD2 agrees at 14 bases. The CDR3 length is 15 residues. V gave up 5 bases and J gave up 7 bases; unmatched junction bases: 4. The germline V gene has CDR1 SNHLY and CDR2 FYNNEI. The CDR3 reads CASSPGLAGGNEQFF. As DNA, the CDR3 is TGTGCCAGCAGTCCTGGACTAGCGGGAGGTAATGAGCAGTTCTTC.

CDR3 coding DNA: TGTGCCAGCTCACCATCTGGGACAGAGAACACTGAAGCTTTCTTT. It codes for CASSPSGTENTEAFF. The chain has TRBV18 and TRBJ1-1, with TRBD1 identical over 7 bases. The germline V gene has CDR1 KGHSH and CDR2 LQKENI. CDR3 length: 15 residues. J lost 1 base, V lost 2 bases, and 4 bases had no gene match.

V is TRBV28 and J is TRBJ1-2; D gene uncertain. CDR3 length equals 13 residues. With 0 bases removed from V and 6 bases from J, the gap between germline ends came to 8 bases. CDR1 MDHEN and CDR2 SYDVKM come from the germline V gene. The CDR3 nucleotides are TGTGCCAGCAGTTTATGGGATGGGCATGGCTACACCTTC. It codes for CASSLWDGHGYTF.